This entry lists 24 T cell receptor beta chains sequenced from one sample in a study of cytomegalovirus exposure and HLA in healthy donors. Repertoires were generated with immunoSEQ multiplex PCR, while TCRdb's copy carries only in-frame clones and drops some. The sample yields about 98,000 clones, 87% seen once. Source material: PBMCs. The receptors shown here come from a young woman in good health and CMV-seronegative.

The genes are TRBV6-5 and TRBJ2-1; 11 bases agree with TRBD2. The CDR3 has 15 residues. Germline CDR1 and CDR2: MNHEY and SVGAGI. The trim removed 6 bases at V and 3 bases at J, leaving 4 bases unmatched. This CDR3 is CASSETSGGYNEQFF. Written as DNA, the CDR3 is TGTGCCAGCAGCGAAACTAGCGGGGGCTACAATGAGCAGTTCTTC.

The chain's CDR3 is CASSPPERVVNIQYF. DNA of the CDR3: TGTGCCAGCTCACCACCGGAGCGGGTAGTAAACATTCAGTACTTC. V is TRBV18 and J is TRBJ2-4; a possible D gene is TRBD2 (6 bases). V was pared by 0 bases and J by 6 bases, with 12 bases between. Germline V lookup: CDR1 KGHSH, CDR2 LQKENI. The CDR3 extends over 15 amino acids.

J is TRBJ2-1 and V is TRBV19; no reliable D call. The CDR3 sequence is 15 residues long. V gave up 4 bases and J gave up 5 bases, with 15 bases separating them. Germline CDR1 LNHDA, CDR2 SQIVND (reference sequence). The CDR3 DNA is TGTGCCAGTAGTAACCGTGGCACCCCGAACAATGAGCAGTTCTTC. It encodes CASSNRGTPNNEQFF.

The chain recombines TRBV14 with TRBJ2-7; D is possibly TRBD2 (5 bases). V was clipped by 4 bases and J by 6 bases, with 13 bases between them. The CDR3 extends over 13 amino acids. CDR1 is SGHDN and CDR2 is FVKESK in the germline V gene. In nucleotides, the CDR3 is TGTGCCAGCAGCCCACACCGGGGAAGCGAGCAGTACTTC. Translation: CASSPHRGSEQYF. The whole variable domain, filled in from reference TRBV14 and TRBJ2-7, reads EAGVTQFPSHSVIEKGQTVTLRCDPISGHDNLYWYRRVMGKEIKFLLHFVKESKQDESGMPNNRFLAERTGGTYSTLKVQPAELEDSGVYFCASSPHRGSEQYFGPGTRLTVT.

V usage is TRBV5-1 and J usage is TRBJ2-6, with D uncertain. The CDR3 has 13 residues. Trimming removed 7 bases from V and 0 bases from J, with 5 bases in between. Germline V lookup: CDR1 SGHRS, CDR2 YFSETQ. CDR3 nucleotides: TGCGCCAGCCGTAACTCTGGGGCCAACGTCCTGACTTTC. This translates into CASRNSGANVLTF.

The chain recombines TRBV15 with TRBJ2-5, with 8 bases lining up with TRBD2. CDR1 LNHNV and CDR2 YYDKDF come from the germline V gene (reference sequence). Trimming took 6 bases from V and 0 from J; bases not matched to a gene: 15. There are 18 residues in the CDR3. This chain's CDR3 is CATSHGRREASYQETQYF. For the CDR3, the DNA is TGTGCCACCAGTCACGGGAGGCGGGAGGCATCATACCAAGAGACCCAGTACTTC. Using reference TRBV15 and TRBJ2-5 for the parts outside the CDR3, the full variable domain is DAMVIQNPRYQVTQFGKPVTLSCSQTLNHNVMYWYQQKSSQAPKLLFHYYDKDFNNEADTPDNFQSRRPNTSFCFLDIRSPGLGDTAMYLCATSHGRREASYQETQYFGPGTRLLVL.

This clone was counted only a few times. The CDR3: CASSFSRAEQYF. CDR3 in DNA: TGTGCCAGCAGCTTTAGTAGAGCCGAGCAGTACTTC. V is TRBV5-8 and J is TRBJ2-7, with D unresolved. CDR1 and CDR2 from the germline V gene are SGHTS and YDEGEE. This CDR3 contains 12 residues. V was pared by 2 bases and J by 6 bases, with 9 bases between.

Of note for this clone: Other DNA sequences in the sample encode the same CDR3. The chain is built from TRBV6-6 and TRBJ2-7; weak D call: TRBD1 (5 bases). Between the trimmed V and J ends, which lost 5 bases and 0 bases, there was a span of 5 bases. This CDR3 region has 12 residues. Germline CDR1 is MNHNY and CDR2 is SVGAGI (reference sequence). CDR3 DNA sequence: TGTGCCAGCAGTAGGGGCTCCTACGAGCAGTACTTC. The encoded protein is CASSRGSYEQYF.

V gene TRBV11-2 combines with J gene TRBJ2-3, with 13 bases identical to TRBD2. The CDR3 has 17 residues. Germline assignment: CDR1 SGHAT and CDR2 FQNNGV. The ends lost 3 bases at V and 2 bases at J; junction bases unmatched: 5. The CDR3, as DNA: TGTGCCAGCAGCTTCCTCGGGACTAGCGGGACCACAGATACGCAGTATTTT. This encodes CASSFLGTSGTTDTQYF.

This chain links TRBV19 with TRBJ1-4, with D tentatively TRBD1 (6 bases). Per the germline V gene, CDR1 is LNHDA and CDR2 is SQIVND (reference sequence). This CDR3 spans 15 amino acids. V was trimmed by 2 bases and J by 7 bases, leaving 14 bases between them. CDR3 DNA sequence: TGTGCCAGTAGTATAAGGGTACAGGGCAGTGAAAAACTGTTTTTT. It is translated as CASSIRVQGSEKLFF. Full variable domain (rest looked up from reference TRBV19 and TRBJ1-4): DGGITQSPKYLFRKEGQNVTLSCEQNLNHDAMYWYRQDPGQGLRLIYYSQIVNDFQKGDIAEGYSVSREKKESFPLTVTSAQKNPTAFYLCASSIRVQGSEKLFFGSGTQLSVL.

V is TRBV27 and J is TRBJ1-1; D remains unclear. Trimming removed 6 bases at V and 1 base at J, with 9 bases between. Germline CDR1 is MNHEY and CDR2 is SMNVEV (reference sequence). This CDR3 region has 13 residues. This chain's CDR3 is CASRPYGNTEAFF. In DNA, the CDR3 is TGTGCCAGCAGGCCGTACGGGAACACTGAAGCTTTCTTT.

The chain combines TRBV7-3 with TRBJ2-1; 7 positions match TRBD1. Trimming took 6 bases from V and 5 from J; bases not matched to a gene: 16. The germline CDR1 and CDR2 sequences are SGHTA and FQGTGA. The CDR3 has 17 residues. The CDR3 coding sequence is TGTGCCAGCAGTCCCCGCGCGACAGGGTTCGTAAACAATGAGCAGTTCTTC. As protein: CASSPRATGFVNNEQFF. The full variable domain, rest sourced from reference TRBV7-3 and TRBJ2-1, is GAGVSQTPSNKVTEKGKYVELRCDPISGHTALYWYRQSLGQGPEFLIYFQGTGAADDSGLPNDRFFAVRPEGSVSTLKIQRTERGDSAVYLCASSPRATGFVNNEQFFGPGTRLTVL.

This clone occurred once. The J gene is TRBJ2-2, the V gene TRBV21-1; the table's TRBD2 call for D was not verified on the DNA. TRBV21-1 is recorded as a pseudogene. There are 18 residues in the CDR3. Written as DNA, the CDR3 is TGTGCCAGCAGCAAGTCCCTGGGGGGGCTCTTTAACACCGGGGAGCTGTTTTTT. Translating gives CASSKSLGGLFNTGELFF.

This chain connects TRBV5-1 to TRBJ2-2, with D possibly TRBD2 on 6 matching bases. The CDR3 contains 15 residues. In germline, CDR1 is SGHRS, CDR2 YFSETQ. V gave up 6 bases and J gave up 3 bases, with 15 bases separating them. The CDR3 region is CASTSTGGDTGELFF. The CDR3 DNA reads TGCGCCAGCACCTCGACGGGCGGGGACACCGGGGAGCTGTTTTTT. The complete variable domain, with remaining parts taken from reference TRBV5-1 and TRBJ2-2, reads KAGVTQTPRYLIKTRGQQVTLSCSPISGHRSVSWYQQTPGQGLQFLFEYFSETQRNKGNFPGRFSGRQFSNSRSEMNVSTLELGDSALYLCASTSTGGDTGELFFGEGSRLTVL.

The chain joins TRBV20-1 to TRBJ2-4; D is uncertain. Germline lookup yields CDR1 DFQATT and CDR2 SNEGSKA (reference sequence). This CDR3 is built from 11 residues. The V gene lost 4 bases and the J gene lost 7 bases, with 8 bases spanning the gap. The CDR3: CSAIRLNIQYF. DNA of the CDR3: TGCAGTGCTATCAGGTTGAACATTCAGTACTTC.

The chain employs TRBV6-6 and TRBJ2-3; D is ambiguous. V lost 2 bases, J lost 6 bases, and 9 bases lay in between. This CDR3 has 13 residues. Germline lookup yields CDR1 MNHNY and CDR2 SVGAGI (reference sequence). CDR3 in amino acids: CASSYMGPDTQYF. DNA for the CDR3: TGTGCCAGCAGTTACATGGGCCCGGATACGCAGTATTTT.

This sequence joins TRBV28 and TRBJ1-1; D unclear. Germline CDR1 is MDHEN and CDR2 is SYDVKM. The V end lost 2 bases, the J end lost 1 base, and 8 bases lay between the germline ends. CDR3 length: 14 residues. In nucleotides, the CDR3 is TGTGCCAGCAGTTTAGTCCAGTCGAACACTGAAGCTTTCTTT. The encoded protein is CASSLVQSNTEAFF.

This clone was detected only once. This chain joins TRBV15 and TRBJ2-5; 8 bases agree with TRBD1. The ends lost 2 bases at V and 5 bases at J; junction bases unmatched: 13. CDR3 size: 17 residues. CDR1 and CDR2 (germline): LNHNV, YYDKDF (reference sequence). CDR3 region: CATSRLSTGEKWETQYF. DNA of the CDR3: TGTGCCACCAGCAGATTATCGACAGGGGAGAAGTGGGAGACCCAGTACTTC.

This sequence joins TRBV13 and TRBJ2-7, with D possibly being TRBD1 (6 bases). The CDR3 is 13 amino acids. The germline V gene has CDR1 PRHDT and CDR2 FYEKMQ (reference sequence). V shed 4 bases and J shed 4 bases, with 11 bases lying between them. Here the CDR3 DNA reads TGTGCCAGCAGCTCCCCAGGGGCGTACGAGCAGTACTTC. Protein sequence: CASSSPGAYEQYF. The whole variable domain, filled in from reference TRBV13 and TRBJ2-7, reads AAGVIQSPRHLIKEKRETATLKCYPIPRHDTVYWYQQGPGQDPQFLISFYEKMQSDKGSIPDRFSAQQFSDYHSELNMSSLELGDSALYFCASSSPGAYEQYFGPGTRLTVT.

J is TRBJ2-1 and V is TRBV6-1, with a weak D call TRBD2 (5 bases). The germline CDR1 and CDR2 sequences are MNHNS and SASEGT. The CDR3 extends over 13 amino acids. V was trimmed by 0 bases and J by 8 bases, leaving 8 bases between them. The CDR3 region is CASSEAPGDEQFF. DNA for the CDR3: TGTGCCAGCAGTGAAGCGCCCGGGGATGAGCAGTTCTTC.

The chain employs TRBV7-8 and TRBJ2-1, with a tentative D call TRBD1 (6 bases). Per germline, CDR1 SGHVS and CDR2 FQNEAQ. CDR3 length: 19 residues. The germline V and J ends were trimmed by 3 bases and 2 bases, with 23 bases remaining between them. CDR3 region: CASSFPGWGQLSTYNEQFF. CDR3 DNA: TGTGCCAGCAGCTTCCCAGGTTGGGGGCAACTCTCTACCTACAATGAGCAGTTCTTC.

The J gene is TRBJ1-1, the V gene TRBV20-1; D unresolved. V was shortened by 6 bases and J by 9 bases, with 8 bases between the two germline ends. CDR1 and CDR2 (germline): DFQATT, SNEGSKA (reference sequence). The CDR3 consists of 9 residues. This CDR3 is CSAIEKAFF. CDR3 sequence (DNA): TGCAGTGCCATAGAGAAAGCTTTCTTT.

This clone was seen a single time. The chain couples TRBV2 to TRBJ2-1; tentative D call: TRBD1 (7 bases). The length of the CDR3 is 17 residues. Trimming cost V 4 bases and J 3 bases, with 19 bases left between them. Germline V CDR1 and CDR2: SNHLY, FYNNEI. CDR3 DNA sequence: TGTGCCAGCAGTGGGGACGGTAGACAGGGAGGCTACAATGAGCAGTTCTTC. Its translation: CASSGDGRQGGYNEQFF.

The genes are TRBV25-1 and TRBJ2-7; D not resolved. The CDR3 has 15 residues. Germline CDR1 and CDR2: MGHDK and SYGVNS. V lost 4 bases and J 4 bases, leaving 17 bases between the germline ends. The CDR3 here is CASSASWQRKYEQYF. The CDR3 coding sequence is TGTGCCAGCAGTGCGTCGTGGCAGCGTAAATACGAGCAGTACTTC.